This TCR beta chain was identified during a study of human T cells and chemical hapten exposure. Findings and caveats of the study: DPC sensitization produced no change in TCRs with frequency above 1 in 1000.

Trimming pared 4 bases from V and 4 bases from J, leaving 17 bases between. The CDR3 spans 15 residues. In germline, CDR1 is SGHRS, CDR2 YFSETQ. This clonotype has more than one count but fewer than ten. Its antigen is currently unknown. The study extracted total RNA from unfractionated whole blood. Original handling: Per-sample TCR counts ranged from roughly 23,224 to 750,000, median roughly 96,000. TCRdb ran MiXCR on the 5' RACE reads and lists one entry per CDR3 protein. These V and J calls rely on TCRdb rather than the paper's analysis. The repertoire holds about 120,000 distinct CDR3 sequences, with approximately 20% as singletons.

The chain joins TRBV5-1 to TRBJ1-1; D unclear. This sequence originates from a human donor in good health. The CDR3 region has the DNA TGCGCCAGCAGCCTCCGGACGGGGAGTTCCACTGAAGCTTTCTTT. It encodes CASSLRTGSSTEAFF.